This TCR beta chain came from a study of molecular identifiers for immune sequencing clone quantification. This clonotype was counted between two and nine times. Compared with germline, one end of the junction differs, possibly owing to a read error. Each CDR3 protein is one row after TCRdb ran MiXCR on the PCR reads. This table has roughly 65,000 distinct CDR3 sequences, under 20% appearing once. The CDR3 is 14 amino acids. Germline V gives CDR1 PRHDT, CDR2 FYEKMQ (reference sequence). This sequence joins TRBV13 and TRBJ2-5; no clear D. The sequence came from a human donor in good health. Some libraries in this study had Jurkat cell RNA spiked in. Material for sequencing was naive CD8+ T cells from blood, with Jurkat cell RNA spiked in. The subset: FACS-sorted CD8+CD4-CCR7+CD45RA+ naive T cells. CDR3 sequence (DNA): TGTGCCAGCAGCTTCCTAGGTGGTTTGGAGACCCCGTACTTC. Translation: CASSFLGGLETPYF. The full variable domain, its missing parts supplied by reference TRBV13 and TRBJ2-5, is AAGVIQSPRHLIKEKRETATLKCYPIPRHDTVYWYQQGPGQDPQFLISFYEKMQSDKGSIPDRFSAQQFSDYHSELNMSSLELGDSALYFCASSFLGGLETPYFGPGTRLLVL.